This passage covers 11 T cell receptor beta chains from one sample sequenced in a study of regulatory T cells in long-lasting Graves disease. Assembly of TCR beta libraries relied on iRepertoire HTBI primers together with Arm-PCR of CDR3 regions. TCRdb analysed the multiplex PCR reads with MiXCR anew, one entry per CDR3 protein. Among roughly 490,000 distinct CDR3 sequences listed, roughly 22% were seen once. Time point: persistent/refractory GD, antithyroid drugs over 5 years with positive TRAb. From RNA extracted from PBMCs, the TCR library was made. Sequenced here: peripheral blood mononuclear cells (PBMCs), sampled when the disease was refractory, from a patient treated with antithyroid drugs. The receptors stem from a female donor with Graves disease.

The V call is TRBV6-1, the J call TRBJ1-2; D gene unclear. CDR1 MNHNS and CDR2 SASEGT come from the germline V gene. CDR3 size: 13 residues. V was clipped by 10 bases and J by 2 bases, with 14 bases between them. The CDR3 loop reads CATKRPGNYGYTF. The CDR3, as DNA: TGTGCCACAAAAAGGCCGGGGAACTATGGCTACACCTTC.

The table lists this clonotype with many counts. This rearrangement joins TRBV20-1 to TRBJ1-2, with D uncertain. The V gene lost 1 base and the J gene lost 8 bases, with 5 bases spanning the gap. The CDR3 has 10 amino acids. Looked up from germline, CDR1 is DFQATT and CDR2 is SNEGSKA (reference sequence). The CDR3 DNA reads TGCAGTGCTAGAGCCCAGGGCTACACCTTC. Its protein is CSARAQGYTF.

In its sample, this clonotype was seen many times. This chain uses TRBV27 with TRBJ1-2; maybe TRBD1 (5 bases). Trimming removed 0 bases at V and 2 bases at J, with 7 bases between. This CDR3 region has 14 residues. Germline CDR1 reads MNHEY; CDR2 reads SMNVEV (reference sequence). CDR3 nucleotide sequence: TGTGCCAGCAGTTTATCCCGGGACAACTATGGCTACACCTTC. Its protein product is CASSLSRDNYGYTF.

This clonotype was seen a few times. The CDR3 is CATRGRGRLRNNEQFF. The CDR3 region has the DNA TGTGCCACAAGGGGCCGGGGCCGACTACGAAACAATGAGCAGTTCTTC. The chain uses TRBV25-1 and TRBJ2-1, with D perhaps matching TRBD1 or TRBD2 (5 bases each). Germline V gives CDR1 MGHDK, CDR2 SYGVNS. The CDR3 covers 16 residues. V lost 10 bases, J lost 5 bases, and 24 bases lay in between.

This chain joins TRBV9 and TRBJ2-6; the D is unclear. Germline CDR1 and CDR2: SGDLS and YYNGEE. This CDR3 has 14 amino acids. V was trimmed by 0 bases and J by 3 bases, leaving 4 bases between them. CDR3: CASSVDGGANVLTF. Written as DNA, the CDR3 is TGTGCCAGCAGCGTAGATGGTGGGGCCAACGTCCTGACTTTC.

The chain combines TRBV20-1 with TRBJ2-7; D is perhaps TRBD2 (6 bases). CDR1 and CDR2 (germline): DFQATT, SNEGSKA (reference sequence). V was pared by 0 bases and J by 5 bases, with 11 bases between. There are 13 residues in the CDR3. The CDR3 is CSARDTRRDEQYF. In nucleotides, the CDR3 is TGCAGTGCTAGAGATACTAGGAGGGACGAGCAGTACTTC.

This clonotype was seen more than once but under ten times. The gene calls are TRBV13 and TRBJ2-7; D may be TRBD1 (6 bases). Germline V lookup: CDR1 PRHDT, CDR2 FYEKMQ (reference sequence). V lost 5 bases and J lost 6, with 11 bases in between. The CDR3 covers 12 residues. CDR3 amino acids: CASSQPGAEQYF. The CDR3 region has the DNA TGTGCCAGCAGCCAACCAGGGGCCGAGCAGTACTTC.

The rearrangement uses TRBV11-1 and TRBJ2-7; a possible D gene is TRBD2 (7 bases). The V gene lost 4 bases and the J gene lost 1 base, with 20 bases spanning the gap. Germline V gene data show CDR1 as SGHAT and CDR2 as FQDESV (reference sequence). CDR3 length: 17 residues. The CDR3 coding sequence is TGTGCCAGCAGCTCCCCGGGGGAGGGGGACGTTTCCTACGAGCAGTACTTC. Translation: CASSSPGEGDVSYEQYF.

The genes are TRBV13 and TRBJ2-5, with 13 bases lining up with TRBD2. The CDR3 consists of 17 residues. Losses at the gene ends were 5 bases for V and 4 bases for J; bases not matched to a gene: 10. The V gene's germline CDR1 is PRHDT and CDR2 FYEKMQ (reference sequence). CDR3 DNA sequence: TGTGCCAGCAGCCCCGCCCCCGGACTAGCGGGAGTAGAGACCCAGTACTTC. Amino acids: CASSPAPGLAGVETQYF.

CDR3 DNA sequence: TGTGCCAGCTCACCGTTGGGCAGGGAAGGCTACACCTTC. Translation gives CASSPLGREGYTF. This chain links TRBV18 with TRBJ1-2; D perhaps matches TRBD1 (5 bases). This CDR3 has 13 amino acids. Trimming shortened V by 3 bases and J by 8 bases, and 13 bases separated the two germline ends. CDR1 KGHSH and CDR2 LQKENI come from the germline V gene.

The chain links TRBV12-3 or TRBV12-4 to TRBJ1-4; D unresolved. Trimming cost V 3 bases and J 7 bases, with 6 bases left between them. The CDR3 contains 12 residues. Here the CDR3 DNA reads TGTGCCAGCAGTTTTTACCTTGAAAAACTGTTTTTT. Translated: CASSFYLEKLFF.